The clone carrying this TCR beta chain was detected many times. The data were taken from a study of T cells in Graves' hyperthyroidism and ophthalmopathy. Amplified TCR beta CDR3 regions came from RNA transcripts. RT-PCR in the first round (using the HTBI primer set) targeted the TCR CDR3. MiXCR, run by TCRdb on the multiplex PCR reads, gives a single entry per CDR3 protein. The repertoire holds roughly 170,000 distinct CDR3 sequences, over 15% seen once, with roughly 30% in the top ten. This CDR3 region has 14 residues. V lost 6 bases and J lost 6; bases outside the gene matches: 5. Germline CDR1 reads SNHLY; CDR2 reads FYNNEI.

The sequence was collected from a woman in her fifties or sixties with Graves' hyperthyroidism. The rearrangement uses TRBV2 and TRBJ1-6; 7 positions agree with TRBD1. The specimen sequenced was blood. CDR3 protein: CASRITGVNSPLHF. The CDR3 nucleotides are TGTGCCAGCAGAATAACAGGGGTTAATTCACCCCTCCACTTT.